A selection of T cell receptor beta chains follows, all from one sample in a study of OX40 agonist ivuxolimab in advanced cancers. Sequenced by immunoSEQ multiplex PCR; TCRdb stores in-frame clones only, minus some. The sample lists tens of thousands of clones, 80% to 90% seen once, with approximately 0.3% in the top ten. The sample in question was CD4+ or CD8+ T cells sorted from blood, obtained in a trial of the OX40 agonist ivuxolimab. The receptors stem from an adult with an advanced solid tumor such as melanoma, head and neck, liver or kidney cancer. Both conserved end residues are trimmed from each CDR3. Not all rows give a size; the values are once, few, many and, for expanded clones, a class.

v_gene,abundance,CDR3aa
TRBV5-1,NA,ASSPGTENYGYT
TRBV6-5,NA,ASSYRDRGPYEQY
TRBV30,NA,AWSPFAREAF
TRBV7-2,NA,ASSLGFTDTQY
TRBV13,NA,ASSDRLAGRETQY
TRBV18,once,ASSPLDHNEQF
TRBV30,NA,AWSGGTHTGELF
TRBV9,NA,ASSVDPGALYGYT
TRBV7-2,NA,ASSLSGLPHEQY
TRBV7-2,NA,ASSSTGMGRNEQF
TRBV28,NA,ASSPPEGTDSNQPQH
TRBV5-4,NA,ASSWRGAGTYEQY
TRBV15,NA,ATSRRTGRTTNEKLF
TRBV18,few,ASSHQSGANGYT
TRBV2,few,ASSGSREQY
TRBV5-1,NA,ASSFAIGETEAF
TRBV7-8,NA,ASSLGVGGSNEKLF
TRBV6-1,NA,ATSRPVQPQH
TRBV19,NA,ASSTTGFGKNIQY
TRBV7-9,NA,ASSPAYEQY
TRBV23-1,NA,ASSQSGGERGNQPQH
TRBV19,few,ASSSPSFKYNEQF
TRBV9,NA,ASSPLSGASTDTQY
TRBV19,NA,ASSSGQIETQY
TRBV15,NA,ATSRDTGSGQY
TRBV15,NA,ATSRGGLITEAF
TRBV2,few,ASRGLRAAGNTIY
TRBV19,NA,ASSIVRTSTGLINQPQH
TRBV5-4,NA,ASSFDGGLDSYNEQF
TRBV29-1,NA,SVVGQTNTGELF